These 24 T cell receptor beta chains were all obtained from the same sample, sequenced in a study of cytomegalovirus exposure and HLA in healthy donors (dated by TCRdb to about 2017). The protocol used for the library was the immunoSEQ multiplex PCR assay. For the multiplex PCR, a mixture combining 60 forward primers for TCR Vbeta segments and 13 reverse primers for TCR Jbeta segments was used. Held by TCRdb, this immuneACCESS table contains in-frame sequences only and omits some clones. Under half of the omission traces to an unresolved V gene where checked; the cause of the rest is unknown. The sample's table lists a count of over 100,000 clones. The top ten constitute about 1.7% of the sample. The sample comprised PBMCs. Every receptor here comes from a young man in good health and CMV-seronegative.

The V call is TRBV5-6, the J call TRBJ2-3, with D uncertain. Germline V gives CDR1 SGHDT, CDR2 YYEEEE. Trimming shortened V by 3 bases and J by 4 bases, and 15 bases separated the two germline ends. The CDR3 contains 15 residues. CDR3: CASSSPQEASDTQYF. As DNA, the CDR3 is TGTGCCAGCAGCTCTCCCCAGGAAGCCTCAGATACGCAGTATTTT.

The V and J genes are TRBV7-2 and TRBJ2-7; D remains ambiguous. CDR1 is SGHTA, CDR2 FQGNSA, per germline. The ends were cut back, 4 bases at V and 2 bases at J, with 12 bases in the middle. The CDR3 covers 14 residues. The CDR3 reads CASSSSVGPYEQYF. CDR3 DNA sequence: TGTGCCAGCAGCTCCTCTGTTGGCCCCTACGAGCAGTACTTC.

The V and J genes are TRBV7-3 and TRBJ1-1; a weak D match, TRBD1 (6 bases). V gave up 9 bases and J gave up 1 base, with 12 bases separating them. The CDR3 loop spans 13 amino acids. CDR1 and CDR2 from the germline V gene are SGHTA and FQGTGA. The CDR3, as DNA: TGTGCCAGTGCACAGGGTGGGAACACTGAAGCTTTCTTT. Its translation is CASAQGGNTEAFF.

As concerns this clone: At one of its ends the junction is not consistent with the germline gene, which may arise from a read error. This chain connects TRBV2 to TRBJ2-2, with 8 positions matching TRBD1. The germline gives CDR1 SNHLY, CDR2 FYNNEI. The CDR3 is 13 amino acids. CDR3 in DNA: TGTGCCGGCAGGGGGCTTAACACCGGGGAGCTGTTTTTT. This gives the protein CAGRGLNTGELFF.

CDR3 DNA sequence: TGTGCCAGCAGCCCGGATCGGCAGGGGGCCTACAATGAGCAGTTCTTC. Protein product: CASSPDRQGAYNEQFF. V is TRBV5-4 and J is TRBJ2-1, with 7 bases fitting TRBD1. Trimming at V came to 4 bases and at J to 2 bases, leaving 9 bases not matched to a gene. CDR3 length: 16 residues. Germline V gene sequence: CDR1 SGHNT, CDR2 YYREEE (reference sequence).

The CDR3 nucleotides are TGTGCCAGCAGTTTCACCGGGACAGGGTCCGGAAACACCATATATTTT. This translates into CASSFTGTGSGNTIYF. The rearrangement links TRBV6-5 to TRBJ1-3; 9 bases agree with TRBD1. The junction had 8 bases not matched to a gene; V was cut back by 4 bases and J by 4 bases. The CDR3 totals 16 residues. Germline V lookup: CDR1 MNHEY, CDR2 SVGAGI.

The V and J genes are TRBV29-1 and TRBJ2-3; no firm D call. Trimming removed 3 bases from V and 3 bases from J, with 7 bases in between. The CDR3 consists of 12 residues. Looked up from germline, CDR1 is SQVTM and CDR2 is ANQGSEA. The CDR3 here is CSVEVLTDTQYF. In DNA, the CDR3 is TGCAGCGTTGAGGTACTTACAGATACGCAGTATTTT.

The rearrangement links TRBV27 to TRBJ1-1; TRBD1 matches 9 bases. The CDR3 is made up of 14 amino acids. V dropped 5 bases and J dropped 12; count of bases not matched to a gene: 13. Per germline, CDR1 MNHEY and CDR2 SMNVEV (reference sequence). CDR3 protein: CASSPGTGSRGTFF. The CDR3 DNA follows: TGTGCCAGCAGTCCAGGGACAGGGTCACGCGGGACTTTCTTT.

In DNA, the CDR3 is TGCAGCGTTGTTTCAGGGAACTACGAGCAGTACTTC. This translates into CSVVSGNYEQYF. The chain is built from TRBV29-1 and TRBJ2-7, with D possibly TRBD1 on 5 matching bases. Germline V lookup: CDR1 SQVTM, CDR2 ANQGSEA. V was shortened by 4 bases and J by 3 bases, with 10 bases between the two germline ends. There are 12 residues in the CDR3.

This chain links TRBV5-1 with TRBJ1-1; 7 nucleotides align to TRBD1. Germline CDR1 is SGHRS and CDR2 is YFSETQ. V trimming: 3 bases; J trimming: 3 bases; junction bases outside the gene matches: 2. The CDR3 runs to 13 residues. The CDR3 region is CASSWGTDTEAFF. In DNA form, the CDR3 reads TGCGCCAGCAGCTGGGGGACAGACACTGAAGCTTTCTTT.

This chain joins TRBV6-5 and TRBJ2-7, with unresolved D. The V end was cut by 5 bases, the J end by 6 bases, with 8 bases between. From germline, CDR1 is MNHEY and CDR2 SVGAGI. The CDR3 spans 11 residues. The CDR3 loop is CASSGPFEQYF. CDR3 DNA sequence: TGTGCCAGCAGTGGGCCCTTCGAGCAGTACTTC.

Remarks on this clone: Different DNA sequences within this sample yield the same CDR3. This chain joins TRBV18 and TRBJ2-7, with D uncertain. The length of the CDR3 is 13 residues. Germline V lookup: CDR1 KGHSH, CDR2 LQKENI. V dropped 0 bases and J dropped 3 bases, with 6 bases sitting between them. The CDR3 protein is CASSPPPGYEQYF. The DNA of the CDR3 is TGTGCCAGCTCACCACCGCCGGGCTACGAGCAGTACTTC.

The chain employs TRBV6-5 and TRBJ1-3; TRBD1 is a possible D gene (6 bases). V dropped 4 bases and J dropped 1 base, with 8 bases sitting between them. Looked up from germline, CDR1 is MNHEY and CDR2 is SVGAGI. This CDR3 is 14 amino acids long. The CDR3 here is CASSSDRSGNTIYF. For the CDR3, the DNA is TGTGCCAGCAGTTCGGACAGATCTGGAAACACCATATATTTT.

The chain is built from TRBV5-5 and TRBJ1-1; 9 nucleotides align to TRBD1. Trimming at V came to 1 base and at J to 3 bases, leaving 16 bases not matched to a gene. Germline V gene lookup returns CDR1 SGHKS and CDR2 YYEKEE (reference sequence). The CDR3 length is 19 residues. The CDR3, as DNA: TGTGCCAGCAGCTTGACCGAGGACAGGGGAGTATTAGTGGACACTGAAGCTTTCTTT. Its protein is CASSLTEDRGVLVDTEAFF. The full variable domain, with the rest looked up from reference TRBV5-5 and TRBJ1-1, is DAGVTQSPTHLIKTRGQQVTLRCSPISGHKSVSWYQQVLGQGPQFIFQYYEKEERGRGNFPDRFSARQFPNYSSELNVNALLLGDSALYLCASSLTEDRGVLVDTEAFFGQGTRLTVV.

The J gene is TRBJ1-1, the V gene TRBV5-1; D call uncertain. This CDR3 has 13 amino acids. V was shortened by 4 bases and J by 6 bases, with 13 bases between the two germline ends. Germline assignment: CDR1 SGHRS and CDR2 YFSETQ. The CDR3 DNA is TGCGCCAGCAGCCCGGCCGGAACAGCTGAAGCTTTCTTT. Its translation: CASSPAGTAEAFF.

V and J are TRBV27 and TRBJ1-1, with D uncertain. This CDR3 has 13 amino acids. The V gene's germline CDR1 is MNHEY and CDR2 SMNVEV (reference sequence). Trimming left V 2 bases short and J 4 bases short, with 8 bases between. The DNA of the CDR3 is TGTGCCAGCAGTTTAGCGGGTTTCACTGAAGCTTTCTTT. This sequence encodes CASSLAGFTEAFF.

As DNA, the CDR3 is TGTGCCACCGACTATTGGTACAATGAGCAGTTCTTC. Translating gives CATDYWYNEQFF. The genes are TRBV6-6 and TRBJ2-1; D may be TRBD2 (5 bases). Germline CDR1 reads MNHNY; CDR2 reads SVGAGI (reference sequence). Trimming removed 10 bases at V and 4 bases at J, with 11 bases between. The CDR3 runs 12 residues.

The chain recombines TRBV6-1 with TRBJ2-1; 10 nucleotides line up with TRBD1. Germline CDR1 reads MNHNS; CDR2 reads SASEGT. CDR3 length: 17 amino acids. Losses at the gene ends were 2 bases for V and 1 base for J; bases not matched to a gene: 5. CDR3 loop: CASSEYGTGASYNEQFF. The CDR3 nucleotides read TGTGCCAGCAGTGAATATGGGACAGGGGCGTCCTACAATGAGCAGTTCTTC.

The chain is built from TRBV15 and TRBJ2-1, with 9 bases fitting TRBD2. With V trimmed by 1 base and J by 9 bases, 10 bases remained unmatched. In germline, CDR1 is LNHNV, CDR2 YYDKDF (reference sequence). The CDR3 loop spans 16 amino acids. CDR3 coding DNA: TGTGCCACCAGCAGAGGACGAGGGACTAGCCAGGCTGAGCAGTTCTTC. This codes for CATSRGRGTSQAEQFF. Together with reference TRBV15 and TRBJ2-1, the CDR3 gives the full variable domain: DAMVIQNPRYQVTQFGKPVTLSCSQTLNHNVMYWYQQKSSQAPKLLFHYYDKDFNNEADTPDNFQSRRPNTSFCFLDIRSPGLGDTAMYLCATSRGRGTSQAEQFFGPGTRLTVL.

V and J are TRBV5-1 and TRBJ1-4, with a tentative D call TRBD1 (6 bases). The CDR3 runs to 17 residues. Germline V CDR1 and CDR2: SGHRS, YFSETQ. V was cut by 4 bases and J by 5 bases, with 21 bases left in between. The CDR3 reads CASSQTGGGRRNEKLFF. The CDR3 DNA follows: TGCGCCAGCAGCCAGACAGGTGGGGGTAGAAGAAATGAAAAACTGTTTTTT.

The rearrangement uses TRBV7-9 and TRBJ2-7; D may be TRBD2 (6 bases). V lost 8 bases and J 4 bases, leaving 9 bases between the germline ends. CDR1 is SEHNR and CDR2 is FQNEAQ in the germline V gene (reference sequence). The CDR3 spans 11 residues. This CDR3 reads CASGDSYEQYF. The CDR3 DNA sequence: TGTGCCAGCGGGGACTCTTACGAGCAGTACTTC.

This chain uses TRBV5-6 with TRBJ1-5, with D possibly matching TRBD1 (5 bases). The CDR3 totals 13 residues. The V end was cut by 4 bases, the J end by 10 bases, with 15 bases between. CDR1 is SGHDT, CDR2 YYEEEE, per germline. In nucleotides, the CDR3 is TGTGCCAGCAGCGGGGGGAGTGACACTCCCCAGCATTTT. It translates to CASSGGSDTPQHF.

The CDR3: CASSPLHRGSHTGELFF. The CDR3 DNA reads as TGTGCCAGCAGTCCCCTCCACAGGGGTTCTCACACCGGGGAGCTGTTTTTT. V usage is TRBV27 and J usage is TRBJ2-2; 7 bases agree with TRBD1. The CDR3 is made up of 17 amino acids. The ends lost 5 bases at V and 3 bases at J; junction bases unmatched: 12. Germline CDR1 reads MNHEY; CDR2 reads SMNVEV (reference sequence).

This sequence joins TRBV7-2 and TRBJ2-5; no firm D call. Trimming shortened V by 4 bases and J by 7 bases, and 10 bases separated the two germline ends. CDR1 is SGHTA and CDR2 is FQGNSA in the germline V gene. CDR3 size: 12 residues. CDR3 sequence: CASSSRLGTQYF. The DNA of the CDR3 is TGTGCCAGCAGCTCACGTCTAGGGACCCAGTACTTC.